This T cell receptor beta chain was captured in a study of long-term antiretroviral therapy in people with HIV. Regarding the study as a whole: Drawn between the mid-2000s and the late 2010s, the blood was possibly obtained under older ART regimens.

CDR1 is SQVTM, CDR2 ANQGSEA, per germline. V was cut by 2 bases and J by 0 bases, with 8 bases left in between. The length of the CDR3 is 14 residues. Of note for this clone: Its matching antigen is unknown.

An immunoSEQ assay, version v3.0, was performed at survey level. A target of roughly 40,000-55,000 T-cell genomes per sample was set for sequencing. Here immunoSEQ multiplex PCR was the method, and the copy in TCRdb shows in-frame clones only, minus some. The data hold approximately 35,000 clones, with 60% to 85% observed a single time. The sample consisted of unsorted PBMCs, taken 2 years after starting antiretroviral therapy. This clonotype was obtained from a woman between 50 and 59 years old with HIV. The chain links TRBV29-1 to TRBJ1-3; D ambiguous. This CDR3 reads CSVESGSSGNTIYF. Written as DNA, the CDR3 is TGCAGCGTTGAATCTGGAAGCTCTGGAAACACCATATATTTT.